This T cell receptor beta chain was captured in a study of breast tumors, draining lymph nodes, adjacent tissues. Broader study findings: Tumor repertoires ranked between lymph nodes and nontumor tissue in diversity, with V and J gene preferences. Tumor T cell lymph node origin was a supported hypothesis, not proven. Compared with basal-like, luminal-like tumors shared significantly more repertoire with nontumor tissue.

TCRdb passed the multiplex PCR reads through MiXCR, listing each CDR3 protein once. The data show some 130,000 distinct CDR3 sequences, with about 20% seen just once and more than 3% held by the top ten. Samples came from axillary lymph nodes draining the breast cancer. CDR1 is DFQATT, CDR2 SNEGSKA, per germline (reference sequence). CDR3 length: 11 amino acids. The V end lost 3 bases, the J end lost 10 bases, and 10 bases lay between the germline ends. This clonotype was recorded many times. Its antigen is unidentified. Sequenced: axillary lymph node tissue. This sequence joins TRBV20-1 and TRBJ1-5; D not certain. The clonotype was recovered from a female donor with breast cancer. Some clones in this sample may be carry-over from other donors' samples. The CDR3 protein is CSASLNGPQHF. CDR3 bases: TGCAGTGCTAGTCTGAATGGCCCCCAGCATTTT.